This T cell receptor beta chain emerged from a study of cytomegalovirus exposure and HLA in healthy donors (dated 2017 in TCRdb). Regarding the research as a whole: According to an earlier analysis of 587 of the donors, about 179 million T cells yielded 90 million to 140 million unique TCR beta sequences and around 300 Gb of sequence data. An early release covering 550 to 700 HLA-typed donors comprised approximately 290 gigabases of sequencing data and approximately 80 million unique TCR sequences. Of the roughly 400 genotyped donors, 80% to 90% were placed in the genetic ancestry cluster associated with self-reported Caucasian donors. The aim of the study was to test whether cataloging public T cell receptors could identify signatures of past pathogen exposure. The study profiled the T cell repertoires of hundreds of subjects by immunosequencing and related them to cytomegalovirus serostatus. Besides the first cohort of some 670 subjects, a separate validation cohort made up of some 110 different subjects was used. To predict cytomegalovirus infection status, the study combined high-throughput TCR immunosequencing, statistical association of individual TCRs with disease status, and machine learning. To study patterns of TCR occurrence, a later analysis re-analyzed previously published TCR beta repertoires from several hundred donors and added high-resolution HLA genotyping. The later analysis used no new phenotypic data to find candidate immune exposures, relying instead on TCR beta sequences and their occurrence across donors. To decide whether each TCR beta V gene segment behaved as functional or pseudogenic, an earlier analysis of several hundred of the donors relied on high-throughput TCR beta sequencing. Donor age, sex, ethnicity and CMV serostatus were collected together with the repertoire data. In a later genetic analysis, genome-wide SNP genotypes for about 65% of the roughly 670 donors were used, and that subset was treated as a discovery cohort. All discovery cohort repertoires had been generated using a single sequencing platform. HLA typing included class I and class II loci at four-digit resolution. The number of donors typed differed by locus, with about 629-640 for A, B, C, DRB1 and DQB1, 522 for DQA1, some 570 for DPA1, and around 460 for DPB1. Roughly five DR-DQ haplotypes were handled as single units for association and clustering, since linkage in the cohort was strong. Among several hundred genotyped donors of the cohort, an average of about 240,000 unique TCR beta nucleotide sequences was sequenced per donor, of which 15% to 20% were non-productive.

The CDR3 starts with the cysteine, ends with the phenylalanine, and has 15 residues. The CDR3 DNA has 45 bases and is translated from base 1. Looking up the germline V gene yields CDR1 SGHVS and CDR2 FQNEAQ. The V end loses 1 base and the J end loses 7 bases, and a stretch of 16 bases separates them. In its sample, this clone was seen a few times. Which antigen it targets is not known. No base qualities exist here, and no much larger clone lies one base off it. The method behind the library was the immunoSEQ multiplex PCR assay. For the multiplex PCR, a mixture combining 60 forward primers for TCR Vbeta segments and 13 reverse primers for TCR Jbeta segments was used. The CDR3 region of rearranged TCR beta genes was amplified from genomic DNA by a multiplex PCR assay. On the Illumina HiSeq System, the amplified TCR beta libraries were sequenced as 87-base-pair reads. The original methods were these. In a later analysis, approximately 74 million unique TCR beta chains were counted across the 666 repertoires, and approximately 9.9 million of these chains were shared by at least two donors. Raw reads were error-corrected and collapsed into unique sequences by a nearest-neighbor algorithm in which closely related sequences were merged to remove PCR and sequencing errors. To assign V, D and J gene segments, CDR3 sequences were aligned to IMGT reference sequences. For a sequence to be retained, a match of at least six nucleotides to both a V gene segment and a J gene segment was required. Rearrangements were called productive when the CDR3 lacked stop codons and stayed in frame with V and J; all others were non-productive. Following IMGT convention, CDR3 was defined as the stretch from the second conserved V-encoded cysteine to the conserved J-encoded phenylalanine. The earlier analysis of roughly 590 of the donors excluded any sequence lacking an unambiguous match to a single V gene segment. An earlier analysis of 587 of the donors called V segments functional above 56.7% productive rearrangements and segregating when the between-donor standard deviation exceeded 5%. A statistical classification framework was developed to diagnose cytomegalovirus status using the catalog of TCR beta chain sequences. V and J gene assignment, in a later analysis, came from comparing TCR nucleotide sequences with IMGT/GENE-DB human TR gene sequences. A later analysis assigned CDR3 sequences and most-parsimonious VDJ recombination scenarios with the TCRdist pipeline. A later analysis defined each TCR beta chain by its CDR3 amino acid sequence plus V-gene family, and excluded reads lacking a unique V-gene family. As a way to deal with suspected cross-contamination and a sequencing artifact, a later analysis dropped 450 to 600 nucleotide sequences that were highly shared and had low generation probability. For each public chain, a later analysis derived a clonal expansion index from normalized ranks of inferred template counts within each repertoire. Generation probabilities in a later analysis came from a VDJ recombination model fitted to out-of-frame rearrangements, and those results were checked against IGoR. In a later analysis, TCR-TCR, TCR-HLA and TCR-CMV co-occurrence was scored with hypergeometric tests, and a repertoire-size bias correction was applied to TCR pairs. False discovery rates were estimated in a later analysis by permuting HLA or CMV assignments 20 times. In a later analysis, co-occurring TCRs were grouped with DBSCAN, and TCRdist sequence similarity was added when clustering was performed within HLA-allele-positive subsets. Repertoires with fewer than 30,000 or more than 120,000 public chains were left out of co-occurrence clustering, as were about 5 repertoires with anomalous nucleotide sharing. As stored in TCRdb, this immuneACCESS dataset retains in-frame rearrangements with V and J assigned. A fraction of the clones does not appear; measured against another copy, unresolved V genes explain less than half of the discrepancy, and the remainder lacks a known reason. D and trimming were read from the DNA, whereas the V and J calls and clone size are those reported in that table. Present in this sample are around 300,000 clones, 70% to 90% of which were seen just once. About 2.5% of the sample goes to the ten largest clones.

The cohort consisted of 600 to 700 healthy bone marrow donors. At the time of sampling, every cohort member was nominally healthy, though immune exposures that went unrecorded were likely present. The donor tested CMV seronegative, placing the donor among the 350 to 400 seronegative members of the cohort. A peripheral blood sample was provided by each donor, and peripheral blood mononuclear cells were used for TCR beta sequencing. Genomic DNA was extracted from the blood cell samples with the Qiagen DNeasy Blood Extraction Kit. The study at large found these results: The 87-base-pair reads could not distinguish some IMGT-functional V segments, including TRBV6-2 and TRBV6-3, so those segments were excluded. CMV serostatus was the only immune exposure information available for the cohort. V-gene and J-gene trimming of TCR beta chains was associated with a missense DCLRE1C variant in a later genetic analysis, and the association was replicated in an independent cohort. The classifier was reported to diagnose cytomegalovirus status with high specificity and sensitivity in both the original and validation cohorts. According to a later genetic analysis, donors in an Asian-associated ancestry cluster had fewer N-insertions in productive TCRs than the roughly 670-donor mean. In an earlier analysis of 587 of the donors, most TCR beta V segments were observed in productive rearrangements about 87% or about 30% of the time, broadly matching IMGT annotations. In the study, 150 to 200 TCR beta chains were listed as associated with cytomegalovirus. A group of highly shared sequence variants was considered likely to be a technical artifact of the sequencing pipeline. In a later analysis, most CMV-associated TCR beta chains were found to appear HLA-restricted, with HLA associations seemingly driven largely by CMV exposure. Because HLA typing was missing for some donors at each locus, association tests included only the typed subset. When HLA alleles, especially DR and DQ, strongly co-occurred, attributing TCR associations to individual alleles was difficult. In vitro tests confirmed that a few of the cytomegalovirus-associated TCR beta chains recognize cytomegalovirus antigens. Correlated functional status among segregating V segments might be attributable to linkage disequilibrium, but an unknown experimental factor could not be ruled out. A further reported finding was that TCR beta sequences accurately predicted the HLA-A and HLA-B alleles for most subjects in the first cohort. In a later analysis, several top co-occurrence clusters were reported to appear linked to parvovirus B19, influenza, CMV and Epstein-Barr virus. In this cohort, only TCR beta chains were sequenced, and detectable features were limited by the absence of alpha or paired-chain data. In a later analysis, the rate of TCR association differed among HLA loci, with DRB1 alleles having the most associated TCRs and HLA-C alleles having the fewest. A later analysis associated 15,000 to 20,000 TCR beta sequences with specific HLA alleles at a false discovery rate of 0.05. Sequencing depth was assumed to be roughly uniform across donors in the presence/absence analyses, though that assumption may not hold. The authors suggested that the approach could potentially be generalized to other disease states and immunological phenotypes. While some public TCRs were present in many individuals, most TCR sequences turned up only very rarely across donors. In a later analysis, HLA-associated TCR beta chains showed more clonal expansion and lower generation probabilities than non-associated chains that were equally common. Because counts were too low, around 17 rarely observed V segments, including chromosome 9 orphons, were left out of the earlier analysis of 587 of the donors.

The clonotype comes from a woman aged 18-35 years in good health and CMV-seronegative. The chain is made from TRBV7-8 and TRBJ1-2; 6 matching bases give a weak D call of TRBD1. Sequences were obtained from PBMCs. In nucleotide form, the sequence is TGTGCCAGCAGCTTAGAGTTCACAGGGAGCTCTGGCTACACCTTC. The encoded protein is CASSLEFTGSSGYTF.